This T cell receptor beta chain was retrieved from a study of blood T cell repertoires in COVID-19. On the study more broadly: Sources were T cells, B-cell-depleted T cells, or PBMCs; the material itself was cDNA or gDNA.

Sequenced by immunoSEQ multiplex PCR; TCRdb stores in-frame clones only, minus some. Among about 250,000 clones listed, around 88% were seen once. CDR1 and CDR2 (germline): LNHDA, SQIVND (reference sequence). The CDR3 loop spans 16 amino acids. J was trimmed by 8 bases and V by 3 bases; bases with no gene match: 9. The sequence was obtained from an elderly man with acute or convalescent COVID-19. The rearrangement links TRBV19 to TRBJ1-6; 8 bases are a match to TRBD1. The source material was peripheral blood. The CDR3 protein is CASSIASGQGDSPLHF. In DNA, the CDR3 is TGTGCCAGTAGTATCGCCAGCGGACAGGGAGATTCACCCCTCCACTTT.